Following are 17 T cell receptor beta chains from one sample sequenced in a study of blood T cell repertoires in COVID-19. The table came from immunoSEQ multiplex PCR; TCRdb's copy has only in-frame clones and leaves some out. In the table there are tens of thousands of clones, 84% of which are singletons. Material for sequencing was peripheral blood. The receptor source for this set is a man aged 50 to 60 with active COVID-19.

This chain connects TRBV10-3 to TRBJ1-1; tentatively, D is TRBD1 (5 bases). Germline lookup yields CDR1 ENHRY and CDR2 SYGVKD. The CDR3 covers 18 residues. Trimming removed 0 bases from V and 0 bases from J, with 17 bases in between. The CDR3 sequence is CAISESGTGSLLNTEAFF. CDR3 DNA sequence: TGTGCCATCAGTGAGTCGGGTACAGGCTCTTTGTTGAACACTGAAGCTTTCTTT.

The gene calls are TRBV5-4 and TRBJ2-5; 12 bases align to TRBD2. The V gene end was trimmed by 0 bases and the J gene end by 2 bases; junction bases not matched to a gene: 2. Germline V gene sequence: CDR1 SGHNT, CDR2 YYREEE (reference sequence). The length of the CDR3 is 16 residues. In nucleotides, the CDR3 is TGTGCCAGCAGCTTGGGCCTAGCGGGGGGGCAAGAGACCCAGTACTTC. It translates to CASSLGLAGGQETQYF.

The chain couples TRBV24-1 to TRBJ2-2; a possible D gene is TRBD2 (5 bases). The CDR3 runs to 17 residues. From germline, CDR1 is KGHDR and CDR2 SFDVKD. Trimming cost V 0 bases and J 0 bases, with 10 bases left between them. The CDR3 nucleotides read TGTGCCACCAGTGATTTGATCGGGGATCCGAACACCGGGGAGCTGTTTTTT. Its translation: CATSDLIGDPNTGELFF.

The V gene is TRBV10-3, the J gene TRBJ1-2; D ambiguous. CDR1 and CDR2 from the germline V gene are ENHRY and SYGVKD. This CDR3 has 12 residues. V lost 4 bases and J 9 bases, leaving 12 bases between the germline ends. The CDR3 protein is CAISGYDASYTF. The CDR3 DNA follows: TGTGCCATCAGTGGTTATGATGCGAGCTACACCTTC.

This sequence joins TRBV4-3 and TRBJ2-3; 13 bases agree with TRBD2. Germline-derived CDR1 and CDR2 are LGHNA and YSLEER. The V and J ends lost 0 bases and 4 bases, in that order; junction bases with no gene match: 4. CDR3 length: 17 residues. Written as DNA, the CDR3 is TGCGCCAGCAGCCAAGATCGACTAGCGGGGGGCGCAGATACGCAGTATTTT. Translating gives CASSQDRLAGGADTQYF.

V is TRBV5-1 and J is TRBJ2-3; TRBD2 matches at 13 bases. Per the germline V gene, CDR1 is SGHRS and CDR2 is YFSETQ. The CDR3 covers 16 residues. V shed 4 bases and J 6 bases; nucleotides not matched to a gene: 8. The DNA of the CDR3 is TGCGCCAGCAGCCCGGGACTAGCGGGGCCCACGGATACGCAGTATTTT. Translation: CASSPGLAGPTDTQYF.

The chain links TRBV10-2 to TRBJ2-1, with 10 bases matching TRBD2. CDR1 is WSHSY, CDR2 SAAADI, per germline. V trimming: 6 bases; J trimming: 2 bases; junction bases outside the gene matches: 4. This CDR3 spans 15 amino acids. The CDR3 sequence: CASRLAGGPYNEQFF. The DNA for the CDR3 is TGCGCCAGCAGGTTAGCGGGGGGCCCCTACAATGAGCAGTTCTTC.

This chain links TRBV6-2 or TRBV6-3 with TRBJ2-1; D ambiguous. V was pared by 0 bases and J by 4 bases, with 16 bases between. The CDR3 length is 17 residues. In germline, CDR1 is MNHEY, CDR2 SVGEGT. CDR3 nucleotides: TGTGCCAGCAGTTACTCTCCCCCTGGCGGAATATACAATGAGCAGTTCTTC. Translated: CASSYSPPGGIYNEQFF.

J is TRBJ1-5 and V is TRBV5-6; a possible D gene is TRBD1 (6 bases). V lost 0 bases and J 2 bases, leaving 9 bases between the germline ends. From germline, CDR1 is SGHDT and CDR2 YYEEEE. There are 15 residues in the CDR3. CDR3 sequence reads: CASSLGRQGNQPQHF. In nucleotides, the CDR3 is TGTGCCAGCAGCTTGGGTCGACAGGGCAATCAGCCCCAGCATTTT.

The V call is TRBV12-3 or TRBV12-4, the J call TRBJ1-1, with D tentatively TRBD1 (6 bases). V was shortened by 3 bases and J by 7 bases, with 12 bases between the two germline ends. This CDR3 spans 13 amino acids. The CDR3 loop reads CASSLTGGLEAFF. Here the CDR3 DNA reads TGTGCCAGCAGTTTGACGGGGGGCCTTGAAGCTTTCTTT.

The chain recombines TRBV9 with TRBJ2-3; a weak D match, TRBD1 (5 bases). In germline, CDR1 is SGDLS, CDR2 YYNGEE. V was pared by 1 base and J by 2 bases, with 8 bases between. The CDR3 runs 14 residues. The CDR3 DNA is TGTGCCAGCAGCGTATTAGGGGACACAGATACGCAGTATTTT. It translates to CASSVLGDTDTQYF.

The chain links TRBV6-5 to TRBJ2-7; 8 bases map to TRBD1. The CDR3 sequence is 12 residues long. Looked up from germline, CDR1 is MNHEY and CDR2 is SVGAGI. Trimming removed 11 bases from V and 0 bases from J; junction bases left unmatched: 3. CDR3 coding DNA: TGTGCCGCGACAGGGGACTCCTACGAGCAGTACTTC. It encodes CAATGDSYEQYF.

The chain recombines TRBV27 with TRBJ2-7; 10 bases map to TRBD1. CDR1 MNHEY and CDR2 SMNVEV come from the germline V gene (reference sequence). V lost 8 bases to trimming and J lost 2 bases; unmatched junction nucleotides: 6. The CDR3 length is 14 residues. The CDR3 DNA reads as TGTGCCAGCGGAACCGGGACAGGGGCCTACGAGCAGTACTTC. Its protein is CASGTGTGAYEQYF.

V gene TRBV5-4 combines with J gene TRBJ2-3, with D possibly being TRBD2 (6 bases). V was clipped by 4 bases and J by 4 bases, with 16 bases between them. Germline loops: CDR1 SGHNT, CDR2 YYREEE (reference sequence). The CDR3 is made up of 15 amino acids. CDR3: CASSLPGLQADTQYF. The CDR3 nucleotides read TGTGCCAGCAGCCTGCCGGGACTTCAAGCAGATACGCAGTATTTT. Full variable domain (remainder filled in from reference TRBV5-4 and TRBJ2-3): ETGVTQSPTHLIKTRGQQVTLRCSSQSGHNTVSWYQQALGQGPQFIFQYYREEENGRGNFPPRFSGLQFPNYSSELNVNALELDDSALYLCASSLPGLQADTQYFGPGTRLTVL.

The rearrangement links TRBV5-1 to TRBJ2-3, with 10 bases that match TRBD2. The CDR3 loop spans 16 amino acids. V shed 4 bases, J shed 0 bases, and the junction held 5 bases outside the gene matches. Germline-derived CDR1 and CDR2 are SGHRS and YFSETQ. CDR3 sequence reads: CASSTGTSDSTDTQYF. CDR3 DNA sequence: TGCGCCAGCAGCACTGGGACTAGCGACAGCACAGATACGCAGTATTTT. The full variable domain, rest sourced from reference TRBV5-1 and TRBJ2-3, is KAGVTQTPRYLIKTRGQQVTLSCSPISGHRSVSWYQQTPGQGLQFLFEYFSETQRNKGNFPGRFSGRQFSNSRSEMNVSTLELGDSALYLCASSTGTSDSTDTQYFGPGTRLTVL.

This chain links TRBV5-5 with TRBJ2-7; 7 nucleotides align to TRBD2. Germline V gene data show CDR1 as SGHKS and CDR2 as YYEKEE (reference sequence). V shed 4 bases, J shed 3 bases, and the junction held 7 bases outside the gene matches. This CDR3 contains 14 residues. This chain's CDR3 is CASSPSGVDYEQYF. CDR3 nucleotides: TGTGCCAGCAGCCCCAGCGGGGTTGACTACGAGCAGTACTTC.

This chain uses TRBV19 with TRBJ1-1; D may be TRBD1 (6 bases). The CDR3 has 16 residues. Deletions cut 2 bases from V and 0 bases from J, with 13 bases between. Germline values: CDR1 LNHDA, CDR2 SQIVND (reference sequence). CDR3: CASSIKDSIMNTEAFF. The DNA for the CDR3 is TGTGCCAGTAGTATAAAGGACAGCATTATGAACACTGAAGCTTTCTTT. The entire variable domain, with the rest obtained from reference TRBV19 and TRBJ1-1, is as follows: DGGITQSPKYLFRKEGQNVTLSCEQNLNHDAMYWYRQDPGQGLRLIYYSQIVNDFQKGDIAEGYSVSREKKESFPLTVTSAQKNPTAFYLCASSIKDSIMNTEAFFGQGTRLTVV.